This T cell receptor beta chain originates from a study of T cell repertoires in cytomegalovirus infection. Study-level information: Carrying CMV and the relevant HLA type showed in public TCR beta signatures.

MiXCR, run by TCRdb on the reads, gives a single entry per CDR3 protein. The table shows about 260,000 distinct CDR3 sequences, with approximately 15% occurring only once. Comments on this clonotype: Its antigen is currently unknown.

The CDR3 runs to 11 residues. Germline V gene data show CDR1 as MNHNY and CDR2 as SVGAGI (reference sequence). V gave up 6 bases and J gave up 5 bases, with 7 bases separating them. Study-wide findings and caveats: Pooled public TCR beta family frequency picked out CMV carriers with the relevant HLA. Predominance within the ex vivo response was attributable to HLA-C-restricted CMV-specific TCR beta clonotypes.

The rearrangement joins TRBV6-6 to TRBJ2-5, with D uncertain. This receptor was identified in a human donor in good health (CMV status not recorded). Some clones in this sample may be carry-over from other donors' samples. The source material was PBMCs. The CDR3 DNA sequence: TGTGCCAGCAGGGGGATGGAGACCCAGTACTTC. It codes for CASRGMETQYF.